A single sample gave rise to the 16 T cell receptor beta chains below, sequenced in a study of CD8 T cells in ankylosing spondylitis. MiXCR was run by TCRdb on the 5' RACE reads, yielding one entry per CDR3 protein. The data hold 350,000 or so distinct CDR3 sequences, with 14% to 15% observed a single time. The sequencing input was blood, either unsorted or a sorted T cell fraction (not recorded which). These receptors came from a male donor with ankylosing spondylitis or in good health (not recorded which).

The chain joins TRBV12-3 or TRBV12-4 to TRBJ1-1, with 10 bases identical to TRBD1. Germline trimming cut 6 bases from V and 6 bases from J; bases unmatched to any gene: 13. The CDR3 consists of 16 residues. DNA for the CDR3: TGTGCCAGCAGCAAAGCTTTTGGACAGGGGGGGTCTGAAGCTTTCTTT. Translating it yields CASSKAFGQGGSEAFF.

The chain is built from TRBV24-1 and TRBJ2-3; tentative D call: TRBD1 (5 bases). This CDR3 is built from 15 residues. Germline V gene sequence: CDR1 KGHDR, CDR2 SFDVKD. V lost 4 bases and J 2 bases, leaving 12 bases between the germline ends. The CDR3, as DNA: TGTGCCACCAGTGACTCCAGGGTTTTCACAGATACGCAGTATTTT. Amino acid sequence: CATSDSRVFTDTQYF.

This clonotype has more than one count but fewer than ten. CDR3 nucleotide sequence: TGCAGCGTTGGAAGTGGGGAGCAGTTCTTC. Its protein is CSVGSGEQFF. The chain employs TRBV29-1 and TRBJ2-1; D remains ambiguous. V lost 4 bases to trimming and J lost 10 bases, with 8 bases between them. Germline CDR1 SQVTM, CDR2 ANQGSEA. The CDR3 is 10 residues long.

This clonotype was observed once. This chain connects TRBV11-2 to TRBJ2-3; possible D gene TRBD2, 5 bases. The CDR3 sequence is 17 residues long. Germline CDR1 SGHAT, CDR2 FQNNGV. V shed 4 bases and J shed 0 bases, with 17 bases lying between them. The CDR3 spells CASSSAGVGGSTDTQYF. CDR3 bases: TGTGCCAGCAGCTCCGCAGGTGTGGGCGGGAGCACAGATACGCAGTATTTT.

This clonotype has only a few counts. The V and J genes are TRBV5-1 and TRBJ2-1; 10 bases align to TRBD2. V gave up 6 bases and J gave up 8 bases; unmatched junction bases: 8. Germline V CDR1 and CDR2: SGHRS, YFSETQ. This CDR3 has 14 amino acids. CDR3 sequence: CASTPGLAPDEQFF. CDR3 DNA: TGCGCCAGCACTCCGGGACTAGCGCCCGATGAGCAGTTCTTC.

This clonotype was detected ten times or more. This chain joins TRBV7-2 and TRBJ2-3; 8 nucleotides line up with TRBD2. The CDR3 runs to 17 residues. V shed 1 base and J 2 bases; nucleotides not matched to a gene: 8. Germline V gene data show CDR1 as SGHTA and CDR2 as FQGNSA. The DNA for the CDR3 is TGTGCCAGCAGCTTAGTGATAACTAGCGGTTTCACAGATACGCAGTATTTT. Its translation is CASSLVITSGFTDTQYF.

This clonotype was picked up a small number of times. This chain links TRBV20-1 with TRBJ2-1; TRBD1 matches at 9 bases. The CDR3 contains 15 residues. The junction had 8 bases not matched to a gene; V was cut back by 5 bases and J by 3 bases. The germline gives CDR1 DFQATT, CDR2 SNEGSKA (reference sequence). DNA for the CDR3: TGCAGTGCTGGGCCGACAGGGGGAATCTACAATGAGCAGTTCTTC. Translated, it gives CSAGPTGGIYNEQFF.

The table lists this clonotype with a few counts. The chain has TRBV11-2 and TRBJ2-7; tentatively, D is TRBD2 (6 bases). The ends were cut back, 0 bases at V and 7 bases at J, with 10 bases in the middle. The CDR3 length is 13 residues. The germline CDR1 and CDR2 sequences are SGHAT and FQNNGV. DNA of the CDR3: TGTGCCAGCAGCTTAGAAACTAGCCAAGAGCAGTACTTC. Its protein is CASSLETSQEQYF.

This clonotype has only a few counts. The rearrangement links TRBV3-1 to TRBJ1-1, with D perhaps matching TRBD1 (6 bases). V lost 4 bases and J lost 4, with 19 bases in between. CDR1 LGHDT and CDR2 YNNKEL come from the germline V gene (reference sequence). The CDR3 runs 16 residues. CDR3 region: CASSRRGGGGSTEAFF. The CDR3 region has the DNA TGTGCCAGCAGCCGACGTGGGGGGGGCGGTAGCACTGAAGCTTTCTTT.

This clonotype was detected many times. The chain combines TRBV2 with TRBJ1-4; weak D call: TRBD1 (6 bases). The CDR3 contains 15 residues. The ends were cut back, 5 bases at V and 7 bases at J, with 17 bases in the middle. Germline V gene sequence: CDR1 SNHLY, CDR2 FYNNEI. The CDR3 DNA reads TGTGCCAGCAGTATAGACAGGATGGGGGGTGAAAAACTGTTTTTT. Amino acids: CASSIDRMGGEKLFF.

There are a few counts of this clonotype. The chain has TRBV3-1 and TRBJ2-1; 8 bases map to TRBD2. The germline V gene encodes CDR1 LGHDT and CDR2 YNNKEL (reference sequence). The CDR3 is made up of 17 amino acids. Trimming at V came to 0 bases and at J to 10 bases, leaving 14 bases not matched to a gene. CDR3 sequence: CASSQEMWSGGRKEQFF. Here the CDR3 DNA reads TGTGCCAGCAGCCAAGAAATGTGGAGCGGGGGTCGGAAGGAGCAGTTCTTC.

This clonotype came up many times. V usage is TRBV5-8 and J usage is TRBJ2-2; D gene ambiguous. The CDR3 runs 15 residues. V dropped 6 bases and J dropped 8 bases, with 20 bases sitting between them. The germline CDR1 and CDR2 sequences are SGHTS and YDEGEE. CDR3 bases: TGTGCCAGCAACTGGCGCGTGACCCGAGCGGGGGAGCTGTTTTTT. Translation gives CASNWRVTRAGELFF.

J is TRBJ2-2 and V is TRBV20-1; TRBD2 matches at 16 bases. This CDR3 spans 17 amino acids. J lost 4 bases, V lost 3 bases, and 5 bases had no gene match. Germline CDR1 DFQATT, CDR2 SNEGSKA (reference sequence). CDR3 loop: CSARGLAGGRSTGELFF. In DNA form, the CDR3 reads TGCAGTGCTAGGGGACTAGCGGGAGGGCGGAGCACCGGGGAGCTGTTTTTT.

There are a few counts of this clonotype. The chain has TRBV10-3 and TRBJ1-5; 12 positions match TRBD1. This CDR3 has 16 residues. In germline, CDR1 is ENHRY, CDR2 SYGVKD. With V trimmed by 3 bases and J by 3 bases, 3 bases remained unmatched. The DNA for the CDR3 is TGTGCCATCAGTGAAGGGACAGGGGGCTTCAATCAGCCCCAGCATTTT. The encoded protein is CAISEGTGGFNQPQHF.

This clonotype has just a few counts. This rearrangement joins TRBV14 to TRBJ1-4; perhaps TRBD1 as D (6 bases). The CDR3 is made up of 15 amino acids. V lost 4 bases to trimming and J lost 8 bases, with 17 bases between them. CDR1 is SGHDN, CDR2 FVKESK, per germline. DNA of the CDR3: TGTGCCAGCAGCCGGTTTGGGGGCTCTGAGGAAAAACTGTTTTTT. Translated, it gives CASSRFGGSEEKLFF.

This clonotype was seen repeatedly, ten times or more. The V gene is TRBV5-1, the J gene TRBJ2-7; TRBD2 agrees at 7 bases. This CDR3 has 15 residues. Germline V lookup: CDR1 SGHRS, CDR2 YFSETQ. The V and J ends lost 2 bases and 1 base, in that order; junction bases with no gene match: 6. The CDR3 sequence is CASSFLRGSSYEQYF. In nucleotides, the CDR3 is TGCGCCAGCAGCTTCCTACGCGGGAGTTCCTACGAGCAGTACTTC.